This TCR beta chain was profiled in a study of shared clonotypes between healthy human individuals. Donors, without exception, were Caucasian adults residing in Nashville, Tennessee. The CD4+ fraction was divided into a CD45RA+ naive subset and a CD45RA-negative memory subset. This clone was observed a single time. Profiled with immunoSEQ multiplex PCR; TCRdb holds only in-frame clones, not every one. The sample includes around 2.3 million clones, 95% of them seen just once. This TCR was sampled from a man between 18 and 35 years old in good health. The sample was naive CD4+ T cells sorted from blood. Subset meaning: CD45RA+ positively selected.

In DNA form, the CDR3 reads TGTGCCAGCAGTTACTTGGGGTTGGGGACCTACGAGCAGTACTTC. The encoded protein is CASSYLGLGTYEQYF. The V call is TRBV6-5, the J call TRBJ2-7; D uncertain. This CDR3 is built from 15 residues. Looked up from germline, CDR1 is MNHEY and CDR2 is SVGAGI. V lost 1 base to trimming and J lost 2 bases, with 12 bases between them.